These 18 T cell receptor beta chains were sequenced from one sample in a study of cytomegalovirus exposure and HLA in healthy donors. This PCR relied on a set of 60 Vbeta primers and 13 Jbeta primers. The protocol was immunoSEQ multiplex PCR, while the TCRdb copy is restricted to in-frame clones and leaves out a portion. The table lists some 190,000 clones, roughly 75% of them singletons. The specimen sequenced was PBMCs. Receptor source: a woman aged 30 to 39 in good health and CMV-seronegative.

The chain has TRBV10-2 and TRBJ1-2; D possibly corresponds to TRBD1 (6 bases). The CDR3 sequence is 15 residues long. From germline, CDR1 is WSHSY and CDR2 SAAADI. The germline V and J ends were trimmed by 7 bases and 4 bases, with 19 bases remaining between them. CDR3 in amino acids: CASTERGGAGYGYTF. The CDR3 DNA is TGCGCCAGCACCGAGAGGGGGGGCGCTGGCTATGGCTACACCTTC.

The chain links TRBV18 to TRBJ1-2, with TRBD1 matching over 7 bases. CDR3 size: 13 residues. V gave up 2 bases and J gave up 7 bases; unmatched junction bases: 4. Germline V gene sequence: CDR1 KGHSH, CDR2 LQKENI. CDR3: CASSPDRVGGYTF. The CDR3 bases are TGTGCCAGCTCACCAGACAGGGTCGGTGGCTACACCTTC.

The rearrangement uses TRBV27 and TRBJ2-1, with 7 positions matching TRBD1. Germline-derived CDR1 and CDR2 are MNHEY and SMNVEV (reference sequence). V shed 9 bases, J shed 4 bases, and the junction held 6 bases outside the gene matches. The CDR3 totals 13 residues. CDR3 in amino acids: CARFDRAYNEQFF. CDR3 nucleotide sequence: TGTGCCAGGTTCGACAGGGCATACAATGAGCAGTTCTTC.

This clone appeared many times. The chain is built from TRBV7-2 and TRBJ2-7; TRBD1 matches at 7 bases. Germline CDR1 and CDR2: SGHTA and FQGNSA. After removal of 4 bases from V and 2 bases from J, the junction contained 5 bases not matched to a gene. This CDR3 is 14 amino acids long. Here the CDR3 reads CASSYGTATYEQYF. CDR3 coding DNA: TGTGCCAGCAGCTACGGGACAGCTACCTACGAGCAGTACTTC.

This clone was picked up one time. CDR3 in amino acids: CASSPGQGISYEQYF. The CDR3, as DNA: TGTGCCAGCAGCCCGGGACAGGGCATCTCCTACGAGCAGTACTTC. This sequence joins TRBV7-9 and TRBJ2-7; TRBD1 agrees at 9 bases. Germline assignment: CDR1 SEHNR and CDR2 FQNEAQ (reference sequence). V lost 5 bases, J lost 0 bases, and 5 bases stayed unmatched. This CDR3 comprises 15 residues. The complete variable domain, with remaining parts taken from reference TRBV7-9 and TRBJ2-7, reads DTGVSQNPRHKITKRGQNVTFRCDPISEHNRLYWYRQTLGQGPEFLTYFQNEAQLEKSRLLSDRFSAERPKGSFSTLEIQRTEQGDSAMYLCASSPGQGISYEQYFGPGTRLTVT.

J is TRBJ2-2 and V is TRBV5-1; 11 bases align to TRBD2. CDR3 length: 16 amino acids. Per the germline V gene, CDR1 is SGHRS and CDR2 is YFSETQ. V shed 2 bases and J 0 bases; nucleotides not matched to a gene: 0. DNA for the CDR3: TGCGCCAGCAGCTTTAGCGGGGGGGCGAACACCGGGGAGCTGTTTTTT. Translating gives CASSFSGGANTGELFF.

This clone was seen just once. This chain connects TRBV7-9 to TRBJ1-4; TRBD1 matches at 9 bases. The V and J ends lost 6 bases and 3 bases, in that order; junction bases with no gene match: 5. This CDR3 is 15 amino acids long. CDR1 is SEHNR, CDR2 FQNEAQ, per germline (reference sequence). The CDR3 DNA is TGTGCCAGCAGACCTCGGACAGGGGCTAATGAAAAACTGTTTTTT. Its protein product is CASRPRTGANEKLFF.

The V call is TRBV11-3, the J call TRBJ1-1, with a weak D call TRBD1 (6 bases). V was cut by 5 bases and J by 1 base, with 14 bases left in between. This CDR3 region has 15 residues. Germline values: CDR1 SGHNT, CDR2 YENEEA. The CDR3 nucleotides read TGTGCCAGCAGCAAGGGGGTTCAGGGGAACACTGAAGCTTTCTTT. This encodes CASSKGVQGNTEAFF.

This chain links TRBV7-9 with TRBJ1-1, with 9 bases matching TRBD1. CDR3 length equals 17 residues. J was trimmed by 1 base and V by 1 base; bases with no gene match: 7. Germline V gene sequence: CDR1 SEHNR, CDR2 FQNEAQ (reference sequence). CDR3 in amino acids: CASSLGGTGIGNTEAFF. The CDR3 DNA is TGTGCCAGCAGCTTAGGTGGGACAGGGATAGGGAACACTGAAGCTTTCTTT.

Here the CDR3 reads CASSFGLMNTEAFF. CDR3 in DNA: TGCGCCAGCAGCTTTGGACTCATGAACACTGAAGCTTTCTTT. V and J are TRBV5-1 and TRBJ1-1; no definite D call. With 2 bases removed from V and 0 bases from J, the gap between germline ends came to 8 bases. This CDR3 contains 14 residues. The germline gives CDR1 SGHRS, CDR2 YFSETQ.

The chain has TRBV5-1 and TRBJ1-1; TRBD1 aligns across 9 bases. The V and J ends lost 0 bases and 1 base, in that order; junction bases with no gene match: 7. Germline V gene lookup returns CDR1 SGHRS and CDR2 YFSETQ. This CDR3 has 17 residues. This CDR3 is CASSLAKSTGGNTEAFF. As DNA, the CDR3 is TGCGCCAGCAGCTTGGCAAAGTCGACAGGGGGGAACACTGAAGCTTTCTTT.

The chain joins TRBV19 to TRBJ2-7, with 8 bases aligning to TRBD1. With 6 bases clipped from V and 5 bases from J, the junction kept 9 bases outside the gene matches. Germline lookup yields CDR1 LNHDA and CDR2 SQIVND (reference sequence). This CDR3 is built from 14 residues. The CDR3 sequence: CASRKPGGTDEQYF. The CDR3 DNA reads TGTGCCAGTAGAAAACCAGGGGGCACCGACGAGCAGTACTTC.

This sequence joins TRBV30 and TRBJ2-5; D gene ambiguous. Trimming cost V 2 bases and J 5 bases, with 3 bases left between them. Germline V gene data show CDR1 as GTSNPN and CDR2 as SVGIG (reference sequence). The CDR3 runs 10 residues. The CDR3 region is CAWSSETQYF. CDR3 DNA: TGTGCCTGGAGTAGCGAGACCCAGTACTTC.

The chain joins TRBV7-9 to TRBJ2-7; maybe TRBD2 (6 bases). Per germline, CDR1 SEHNR and CDR2 FQNEAQ (reference sequence). V was trimmed by 1 base and J by 1 base, leaving 14 bases between them. The CDR3 runs 16 residues. CDR3 sequence: CASSLVTGVTSYEQYF. CDR3 DNA: TGTGCCAGCAGCTTAGTCACGGGGGTTACGTCCTACGAGCAGTACTTC.

This clone was recorded once. V is TRBV29-1 and J is TRBJ1-1; D is perhaps TRBD1 (6 bases). The germline gives CDR1 SQVTM, CDR2 ANQGSEA. V lost 4 bases and J 5 bases, leaving 11 bases between the germline ends. The CDR3 has 12 residues. CDR3 protein: CSVAQGRTEAFF. CDR3 in DNA: TGCAGCGTTGCACAGGGAAGAACTGAAGCTTTCTTT.

The chain is built from TRBV7-6 and TRBJ2-2; 7 bases are shared with TRBD2. The CDR3 sequence is 16 residues long. CDR1 and CDR2 from the germline V gene are SGHVS and FNYEAQ. The junction had 5 bases not matched to a gene; V was cut back by 1 base and J by 3 bases. CDR3 region: CASSLVSGRDTGELFF. CDR3 nucleotide sequence: TGTGCCAGCAGCTTAGTATCAGGGAGGGACACCGGGGAGCTGTTTTTT. Using reference TRBV7-6 and TRBJ2-2 for the parts outside the CDR3, the full variable domain is GAGVSQSPRYKVTKRGQDVALRCDPISGHVSLYWYRQALGQGPEFLTYFNYEAQQDKSGLPNDRFSAERPEGSISTLTIQRTEQRDSAMYRCASSLVSGRDTGELFFGEGSRLTVL.

This chain joins TRBV27 and TRBJ2-7; 9 bases are shared with TRBD1. The CDR3 totals 16 residues. The junction had 17 bases not matched to a gene; V was cut back by 5 bases and J by 9 bases. Germline V lookup: CDR1 MNHEY, CDR2 SMNVEV (reference sequence). The CDR3 DNA is TGTGCCAGCAGTAGAATCCCGGGACAGGGTACCTATGGGCAGTACTTC. This sequence encodes CASSRIPGQGTYGQYF.

The V call is TRBV6-1, the J call TRBJ1-1; TRBD1 is a possible D gene (5 bases). V lost 0 bases, J lost 0 bases, and 8 bases lay in between. There are 15 residues in the CDR3. Germline values: CDR1 MNHNS, CDR2 SASEGT. The CDR3 spells CASSEAAGMNTEAFF. CDR3 in DNA: TGTGCCAGCAGTGAAGCTGCAGGGATGAACACTGAAGCTTTCTTT.